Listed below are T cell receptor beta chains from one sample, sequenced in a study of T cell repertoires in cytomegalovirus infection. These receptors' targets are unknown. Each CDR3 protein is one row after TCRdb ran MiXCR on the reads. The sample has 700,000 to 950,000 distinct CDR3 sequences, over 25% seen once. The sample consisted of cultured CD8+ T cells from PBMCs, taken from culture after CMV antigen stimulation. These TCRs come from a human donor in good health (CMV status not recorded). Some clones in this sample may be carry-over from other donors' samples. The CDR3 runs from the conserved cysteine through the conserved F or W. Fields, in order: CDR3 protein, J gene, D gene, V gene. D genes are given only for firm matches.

cdr3_aa: CASSQYGTGERSEAFF
j_call: TRBJ1-1
d_call: TRBD1
v_call: TRBV7-6

cdr3_aa: CSVELTGKGTEAFF
j_call: TRBJ1-1
d_call: TRBD1
v_call: TRBV29-1

cdr3_aa: CASSLGRAPQHF
j_call: TRBJ1-5
d_call: NA
v_call: TRBV7-9

cdr3_aa: CASSISTLEAFF
j_call: TRBJ1-1
d_call: NA
v_call: TRBV19

cdr3_aa: CASSLARGGIYNSPLHF
j_call: TRBJ1-6
d_call: NA
v_call: TRBV7-8

cdr3_aa: CASSISGLQETQYF
j_call: TRBJ2-5
d_call: NA
v_call: TRBV19

cdr3_aa: CASSPGALNTGELFF
j_call: TRBJ2-2
d_call: NA
v_call: TRBV4-3

cdr3_aa: CASNRGFEQFF
j_call: TRBJ2-1
d_call: NA
v_call: TRBV5-4

cdr3_aa: CASSLEGQGLINEQFF
j_call: TRBJ2-1
d_call: TRBD1
v_call: TRBV5-1

cdr3_aa: CASTAGFNEKLFF
j_call: TRBJ1-4
d_call: NA
v_call: TRBV7-6

cdr3_aa: CASRGRKFEAFF
j_call: TRBJ1-1
d_call: NA
v_call: TRBV11-1

cdr3_aa: CASTTGGLTINYGYTF
j_call: TRBJ1-2
d_call: TRBD1
v_call: TRBV7-6

cdr3_aa: CASSEGQEPDTQYF
j_call: TRBJ2-3
d_call: TRBD1
v_call: TRBV19

cdr3_aa: CSARDSRGEKLFF
j_call: TRBJ1-4
d_call: NA
v_call: TRBV20-1

cdr3_aa: CASSFTGGLYNEQFF
j_call: TRBJ2-1
d_call: TRBD1
v_call: TRBV12-3/TRBV12-4

cdr3_aa: CAPTGGENTEAFF
j_call: TRBJ1-1
d_call: NA
v_call: TRBV6-1

cdr3_aa: CASSHPGTPGGETQYF
j_call: TRBJ2-5
d_call: TRBD2
v_call: TRBV12-3/TRBV12-4

cdr3_aa: CASSPRAGVTGVLFF
j_call: TRBJ2-2
d_call: TRBD2
v_call: TRBV7-6

cdr3_aa: CASSYPRGRGTETQYF
j_call: TRBJ2-5
d_call: NA
v_call: TRBV6-5

cdr3_aa: CASSQYGVQGDGYTF
j_call: TRBJ1-2
d_call: NA
v_call: TRBV4-3

cdr3_aa: CAMGGLGANVLTF
j_call: TRBJ2-6
d_call: NA
v_call: TRBV12-3/TRBV12-4

cdr3_aa: CASSAASGGYYEQYF
j_call: TRBJ2-7
d_call: TRBD2
v_call: TRBV7-9

cdr3_aa: CASSLADTRNYGYTF
j_call: TRBJ1-2
d_call: NA
v_call: TRBV7-6

cdr3_aa: CSARDLSLTNTGKLFF
j_call: TRBJ2-2
d_call: NA
v_call: TRBV20-1

cdr3_aa: CASSETLEQFF
j_call: TRBJ2-1
d_call: NA
v_call: TRBV6-1

cdr3_aa: CASRRGDFNSGNTIYF
j_call: TRBJ1-3
d_call: NA
v_call: TRBV19

cdr3_aa: CASSQVQGAHYGYTF
j_call: TRBJ1-2
d_call: TRBD1
v_call: TRBV4-1

cdr3_aa: CASSLAPSGPALNNEQFF
j_call: TRBJ2-1
d_call: NA
v_call: TRBV7-9

cdr3_aa: CASSAGGGPYNEQFF
j_call: TRBJ2-1
d_call: TRBD2
v_call: TRBV9

cdr3_aa: CASSLWTSGESSYNEQFF
j_call: TRBJ2-1
d_call: TRBD2
v_call: TRBV12-3/TRBV12-4

cdr3_aa: CASSLVMGTNEQYF
j_call: TRBJ2-7
d_call: NA
v_call: TRBV7-9

cdr3_aa: CASSPRQTYNSPLHF
j_call: TRBJ1-6
d_call: NA
v_call: TRBV6-2/TRBV6-3

cdr3_aa: CSARLPPFLSSGNTIYF
j_call: TRBJ1-3
d_call: NA
v_call: TRBV20-1

cdr3_aa: CASSSYGGTEAFF
j_call: TRBJ1-1
d_call: NA
v_call: TRBV7-2

cdr3_aa: CASSVGGAGEQFF
j_call: TRBJ2-1
d_call: TRBD2
v_call: TRBV7-9

cdr3_aa: CASSDVARRVYNEQFF
j_call: TRBJ2-1
d_call: NA
v_call: TRBV6-2/TRBV6-3

cdr3_aa: CSVETGLAYNEQFF
j_call: TRBJ2-1
d_call: TRBD2
v_call: TRBV29-1

cdr3_aa: CSASPQQGSTF
j_call: TRBJ1-2
d_call: NA
v_call: TRBV20-1

cdr3_aa: CASSPKEGNDLYEQYF
j_call: TRBJ2-7
d_call: NA
v_call: TRBV7-9

cdr3_aa: CASSLSRQGQPQHF
j_call: TRBJ1-5
d_call: NA
v_call: TRBV27

cdr3_aa: CASTGTGNEQFF
j_call: TRBJ2-1
d_call: TRBD1
v_call: TRBV5-4

cdr3_aa: CASSPTSGGLLSYEQCF
j_call: TRBJ2-7
d_call: TRBD2
v_call: TRBV7-9

cdr3_aa: CASSQVVGLNTEAFF
j_call: TRBJ1-1
d_call: NA
v_call: TRBV4-3

cdr3_aa: CASSMGLNGYTF
j_call: TRBJ1-2
d_call: NA
v_call: TRBV19

cdr3_aa: CASSGSGTGKNEQFF
j_call: TRBJ2-1
d_call: NA
v_call: TRBV7-9

cdr3_aa: CASSTRFTYEQYF
j_call: TRBJ2-7
d_call: NA
v_call: TRBV2

cdr3_aa: CASSLVGDSWVSYGYTF
j_call: TRBJ1-2
d_call: TRBD1
v_call: TRBV7-9

cdr3_aa: CASSDPEAGGSAPYEQYF
j_call: TRBJ2-7
d_call: TRBD2
v_call: TRBV6-6

cdr3_aa: CASSYSAGGAHGYTF
j_call: TRBJ1-2
d_call: TRBD1
v_call: TRBV6-5

cdr3_aa: CASSSNNRVRETQYF
j_call: TRBJ2-5
d_call: NA
v_call: TRBV6-2/TRBV6-3